This T cell receptor beta chain originates from a study of blood T cell repertoires in COVID-19. Germline CDR1 GTSNPN, CDR2 SVGIG (reference sequence). The V end was cut by 4 bases, the J end by 0 bases, with 15 bases between. The CDR3 is made up of 15 amino acids. This table comes from immunoSEQ multiplex PCR, and its TCRdb copy is limited to in-frame clones, with some not included. This sample has hundreds of thousands of clones, with 70% to 90% found just once. The genes are TRBV30 and TRBJ2-5, with D possibly TRBD2 on 6 matching bases. Source material: PBMCs or T cells enriched from blood (not recorded which). The source is a woman between 18 and 30 years old who had been exposed to COVID-19. The DNA for the CDR3 is TGTGCCTGGATGGGGGGATATGCCAACCAAGAGACCCAGTACTTC. Its translation is CAWMGGYANQETQYF.